The 4 T cell receptor beta chains in this list originate from one sample, sequenced in a study of T cell changes during pregnancy in multiple sclerosis. Generated by immunoSEQ multiplex PCR, the TCRdb table keeps only in-frame clones and is missing some. This sample yields around 68,000 clones, of which 90% to 95% are seen a single time; around 2.2% belongs to the top ten. This material consisted of peripheral blood, taken in the third trimester of pregnancy. The receptors shown here come from a female donor in good health, enrolled as a control in a pregnancy study.

The V gene is TRBV6-6, the J gene TRBJ1-5, with 7 bases lining up with TRBD1. With 6 bases clipped from V and 4 bases from J, the junction kept 6 bases outside the gene matches. Germline V gives CDR1 MNHNY, CDR2 SVGAGI (reference sequence). The CDR3 has 14 residues. The CDR3 region is CASRPGQANQPQHF. The CDR3 nucleotides are TGTGCCAGCAGGCCCGGACAGGCTAATCAGCCCCAGCATTTT.

The chain links TRBV5-8 to TRBJ2-3; 8 bases are a match to TRBD1. This CDR3 is built from 15 residues. The germline V gene encodes CDR1 SGHTS and CDR2 YDEGEE. The J segment lost 1 base and the V segment lost 9 bases, leaving 10 bases of the junction unmatched. This CDR3 is CATSRGQAGTDTQYF. The DNA for the CDR3 is TGTGCCACTTCGAGGGGACAGGCAGGCACAGATACGCAGTATTTT.

This chain joins TRBV7-9 and TRBJ1-4, with TRBD1 matching 7 bases. CDR1 SEHNR and CDR2 FQNEAQ come from the germline V gene (reference sequence). V was pared by 6 bases and J by 4 bases, with 5 bases of the junction left unmatched. The length of the CDR3 is 14 residues. DNA of the CDR3: TGTGCCAGCAGTTACAGGGGAAGTAATGAAAAACTGTTTTTT. It is translated as CASSYRGSNEKLFF.

This rearrangement joins TRBV28 to TRBJ2-5, with D unclear. The V gene lost 5 bases and the J gene lost 2 bases, with 9 bases spanning the gap. The CDR3 has 13 amino acids. Germline assignment: CDR1 MDHEN and CDR2 SYDVKM. The CDR3 sequence: CASSLKNQETQYF. CDR3 DNA: TGTGCCAGCAGTCTTAAAAATCAAGAGACCCAGTACTTC.